This T cell receptor beta chain was recorded in a study of T cell repertoires in cytomegalovirus infection. Across the study: Recently identified HLA-C-restricted CMV epitopes were used, and well-studied HLA-B-restricted CMV epitopes were used as well. Public TCR beta signatures indicated both CMV infection and matching HLA type.

This CDR3 is built from 16 residues. Germline V gives CDR1 SGHVS, CDR2 FQNEAQ. Via MiXCR, TCRdb re-called the reads, giving one row per CDR3 protein. The data contain under 850,000 distinct CDR3 sequences, around a third of them singletons. Of note for this clonotype: Its antigen remains unknown. A read error is possible here, since a much larger clone lies one base away.

Findings of the study overall: HLA-C-restricted CMV-specific TCR beta clonotypes prevailed in the ex vivo response. Carriers of CMV plus the relevant HLA were identified by cumulative public TCR beta family frequency.

This TCR was recovered from a human donor in good health (CMV status not recorded). Some clones in this sample may be carry-over from other donors' samples. Specimen: cultured PBMCs, collected from culture after CMV antigen stimulation. The chain carries TRBV7-8 and TRBJ2-7; 8 bases fit TRBD1. CDR3 sequence: CGSSPRPGQGAYEQYF. In nucleotides, the CDR3 is TGTGGCAGCAGCCCGCGGCCAGGACAGGGCGCCTACGAGCAGTACTTC. The full variable domain, completed using reference TRBV7-8 and TRBJ2-7, is GAGVSQSPRYKVAKRGQDVALRCDPISGHVSLFWYQQALGQGPEFLTYFQNEAQLDKSGLPSDRFFAERPEGSVSTLKIQRTQQEDSAVYLCGSSPRPGQGAYEQYFGPGTRLTVT.